A single sample gave rise to the 17 T cell receptor beta chains below, sequenced in a study of cytomegalovirus exposure and HLA in healthy donors. PCR used 60 Vbeta primers and 13 Jbeta primers. Data came from immunoSEQ multiplex PCR; TCRdb stores just in-frame clones and leaves some out. The data show roughly 100,000 clones, about 70% seen once. The sample was PBMCs. Source of these receptors: a man between 45 and 60 years old in good health and CMV-seropositive.

The chain recombines TRBV19 with TRBJ2-2; D remains ambiguous. V shed 1 base and J shed 0 bases, with 3 bases lying between them. The CDR3 is 14 residues long. Germline V gives CDR1 LNHDA, CDR2 SQIVND (reference sequence). This CDR3 is CASSIGPNTGELFF. The CDR3 bases are TGTGCCAGTAGTATAGGGCCGAACACCGGGGAGCTGTTTTTT. The whole variable domain, remainder taken from reference TRBV19 and TRBJ2-2, is DGGITQSPKYLFRKEGQNVTLSCEQNLNHDAMYWYRQDPGQGLRLIYYSQIVNDFQKGDIAEGYSVSREKKESFPLTVTSAQKNPTAFYLCASSIGPNTGELFFGEGSRLTVL.

This clone was seen a handful of times. The J gene is TRBJ1-5, the V gene TRBV2; D is perhaps TRBD1 (6 bases). CDR3 length: 13 residues. Trimming removed 3 bases at V and 6 bases at J, with 9 bases between. Germline V gives CDR1 SNHLY, CDR2 FYNNEI. CDR3 residues: CASSDQGIQPQHF. CDR3 sequence (DNA): TGTGCCAGCAGTGATCAGGGGATTCAGCCCCAGCATTTT.

The rearrangement uses TRBV5-1 and TRBJ2-5, with unresolved D. Trimming cost V 1 base and J 3 bases, with 10 bases left between them. The CDR3 extends over 14 amino acids. CDR1 and CDR2 from the germline V gene are SGHRS and YFSETQ. The CDR3 spells CASSLSMVEETQYF. CDR3 bases: TGCGCCAGCAGCTTGTCTATGGTAGAAGAGACCCAGTACTTC.

The chain joins TRBV6-1 to TRBJ1-2; TRBD1 matches 8 bases. In germline, CDR1 is MNHNS, CDR2 SASEGT. This CDR3 is built from 14 residues. V lost 6 bases, J lost 8 bases, and 11 bases stayed unmatched. The CDR3 here is CASRTGGQDRGYTF. Written as DNA, the CDR3 is TGTGCCAGCAGGACGGGGGGACAGGACCGAGGCTACACCTTC.

This clone was recorded a few times. The chain carries TRBV4-1 and TRBJ2-2; D perhaps matches TRBD2 (5 bases). The V and J ends lost 0 bases and 6 bases respectively, with 14 bases between them. CDR1 and CDR2 (germline): MGHRA, YSYEKL. The CDR3 extends over 16 amino acids. The CDR3 protein is CASSQDIGLSPGELFF. In DNA, the CDR3 is TGCGCCAGCAGCCAAGATATCGGACTTTCCCCCGGGGAGCTGTTTTTT.

The chain recombines TRBV2 with TRBJ2-5; the match to TRBD2 covers 13 bases. This CDR3 is built from 15 residues. Germline V gene data show CDR1 as SNHLY and CDR2 as FYNNEI. With V trimmed by 8 bases and J by 2 bases, 5 bases remained unmatched. This chain's CDR3 is CASRPGLAGQETQYF. CDR3 DNA sequence: TGTGCCAGCCGGCCGGGACTAGCGGGACAAGAGACCCAGTACTTC.

As DNA, the CDR3 is TGTGCCAGCAGCTTGGCCGTGGACAGGGGGCAAAGGGAGACCCAGTACTTC. This gives the protein CASSLAVDRGQRETQYF. The J gene is TRBJ2-5, the V gene TRBV5-8; 11 bases match TRBD1. The ends lost 0 bases at V and 5 bases at J; junction bases unmatched: 9. This CDR3 contains 17 residues. In germline, CDR1 is SGHTS, CDR2 YDEGEE.

V usage is TRBV2 and J usage is TRBJ2-5, with a weak D call TRBD1 (5 bases). Trimming left V 5 bases short and J 5 bases short, with 21 bases between. This CDR3 has 16 residues. The germline CDR1 and CDR2 sequences are SNHLY and FYNNEI. CDR3 nucleotides: TGTGCCAGCAGTAAGGAAGGGGCGTACGCCTCCGAGACCCAGTACTTC. The encoded protein is CASSKEGAYASETQYF.

This chain joins TRBV5-4 and TRBJ1-2, with D perhaps matching TRBD1 (6 bases). The ends were cut back, 0 bases at V and 2 bases at J, with 11 bases in the middle. CDR1 and CDR2 from the germline V gene are SGHNT and YYREEE (reference sequence). The CDR3 extends over 15 amino acids. In DNA, the CDR3 is TGTGCCAGCAGCTTGGGAGGAAGGGGGAACTATGGCTACACCTTC. It yields the protein CASSLGGRGNYGYTF.

The chain couples TRBV2 to TRBJ2-7, with D tentatively TRBD2 (6 bases). CDR3 length: 14 residues. V lost 7 bases to trimming and J lost 5 bases, with 18 bases between them. From germline, CDR1 is SNHLY and CDR2 FYNNEI. This CDR3 is CASNGRGRVDEQYF. The CDR3 DNA reads TGTGCCAGCAATGGGCGGGGAAGGGTCGACGAGCAGTACTTC.

In this sample, this clone turned up a few times. The chain carries TRBV7-8 and TRBJ1-1, with D possibly being TRBD1 (5 bases). The V gene's germline CDR1 is SGHVS and CDR2 FQNEAQ. V lost 1 base, J lost 0 bases, and 15 bases lay in between. The CDR3 runs 17 residues. The CDR3 protein is CASSLDQGWHMNTEAFF. The CDR3 nucleotides read TGTGCCAGCAGCTTAGACCAGGGCTGGCACATGAACACTGAAGCTTTCTTT. Full variable domain (rest looked up from reference TRBV7-8 and TRBJ1-1): GAGVSQSPRYKVAKRGQDVALRCDPISGHVSLFWYQQALGQGPEFLTYFQNEAQLDKSGLPSDRFFAERPEGSVSTLKIQRTQQEDSAVYLCASSLDQGWHMNTEAFFGQGTRLTVV.

V is TRBV5-6 and J is TRBJ2-5, with D perhaps matching TRBD1 (6 bases). Trimming removed 6 bases at V and 4 bases at J, with 19 bases between. The CDR3 is made up of 15 amino acids. Germline CDR1 is SGHDT and CDR2 is YYEEEE. The CDR3 DNA reads as TGTGCCAGCACCCCCCTGGCTACAGGGTCAGAGACCCAGTACTTC. The encoded protein is CASTPLATGSETQYF. Together with reference TRBV5-6 and TRBJ2-5, the CDR3 gives the full variable domain: DAGVTQSPTHLIKTRGQQVTLRCSPKSGHDTVSWYQQALGQGPQFIFQYYEEEERQRGNFPDRFSGHQFPNYSSELNVNALLLGDSALYLCASTPLATGSETQYFGPGTRLLVL.

The chain carries TRBV5-4 and TRBJ2-2; D is perhaps TRBD2 (5 bases). V lost 0 bases and J lost 0, with 9 bases in between. This CDR3 comprises 16 residues. The germline V gene encodes CDR1 SGHNT and CDR2 YYREEE (reference sequence). CDR3 bases: TGTGCCAGCAGCTTGGGGTCCGGGGCGAACACCGGGGAGCTGTTTTTT. This translates into CASSLGSGANTGELFF.

This clone was counted a few times. This rearrangement joins TRBV30 to TRBJ1-4, with D maybe TRBD1 (5 bases). In germline, CDR1 is GTSNPN, CDR2 SVGIG (reference sequence). V was trimmed by 1 base and J by 8 bases, leaving 17 bases between them. The CDR3 length is 15 residues. CDR3 sequence reads: CAWSADILVGEKLFF. The CDR3 coding sequence is TGTGCCTGGAGTGCGGACATCCTAGTAGGCGAAAAACTGTTTTTT.

The rearrangement links TRBV27 to TRBJ2-7; 8 nucleotides align to TRBD1. The CDR3 length is 14 residues. Germline-derived CDR1 and CDR2 are MNHEY and SMNVEV (reference sequence). The junction had 7 bases not matched to a gene; V was cut back by 7 bases and J by 2 bases. The CDR3 here is CASTGPGQAYEQYF. CDR3 sequence (DNA): TGTGCCAGCACCGGACCGGGACAGGCCTACGAGCAGTACTTC.

The chain joins TRBV5-1 to TRBJ2-2; D is perhaps TRBD2 (7 bases). Germline values: CDR1 SGHRS, CDR2 YFSETQ. V lost 1 base to trimming and J lost 4 bases, with 14 bases between them. The CDR3 loop spans 16 amino acids. CDR3 sequence reads: CASSLKVGGPTGELFF. The CDR3 bases are TGCGCCAGCAGCTTGAAGGTGGGGGGGCCCACCGGGGAGCTGTTTTTT. Drawing the rest from reference TRBV5-1 and TRBJ2-2, the complete variable domain is KAGVTQTPRYLIKTRGQQVTLSCSPISGHRSVSWYQQTPGQGLQFLFEYFSETQRNKGNFPGRFSGRQFSNSRSEMNVSTLELGDSALYLCASSLKVGGPTGELFFGEGSRLTVL.

J is TRBJ1-2 and V is TRBV7-9; 7 nucleotides agree with TRBD1. The CDR3 extends over 15 amino acids. The junction had 5 bases not matched to a gene; V was cut back by 4 bases and J by 0 bases. Germline CDR1 and CDR2: SEHNR and FQNEAQ (reference sequence). The CDR3 DNA sequence: TGTGCCAGCAGCTCCTGGACAGGCTCTAACTATGGCTACACCTTC. The encoded protein is CASSSWTGSNYGYTF.